These 32 T cell receptor beta chains share one sample of origin, sequenced in a study of blood T cells in healthy people across ages. The authors ran a second PCR of about 7 to 11 cycles using a sample-barcoded 5' primer and a J-beta primer mix. TCRdb used MiXCR to reprocess the 5' RACE reads, holding one entry per CDR3 protein. The data show 1.5 million to 2 million distinct CDR3 sequences, 49% seen once. The source material was blood. These receptors came from a woman between 40 and 50 years old in good health.

This clonotype was seen a few times. The chain links TRBV7-2 to TRBJ1-2; no clear D gene. Germline V CDR1 and CDR2: SGHTA, FQGNSA. Trimming stripped 1 base from V and 8 bases from J, with 20 bases between. This CDR3 has 16 amino acids. The CDR3: CASSLVGGKGHWGYTF. The DNA for the CDR3 is TGTGCCAGCAGCTTAGTGGGCGGCAAAGGGCACTGGGGCTACACCTTC. Together with reference TRBV7-2 and TRBJ1-2, the CDR3 gives the full variable domain: GAGVSQSPSNKVTEKGKDVELRCDPISGHTALYWYRQSLGQGLEFLIYFQGNSAPDKSGLPSDRFSAERTGGSVSTLTIQRTQQEDSAVYLCASSLVGGKGHWGYTFGSGTRLTVV.

The V and J genes are TRBV6-1 and TRBJ2-5; 8 bases line up with TRBD2. Germline V CDR1 and CDR2: MNHNS, SASEGT. The CDR3 has 16 residues. V shed 8 bases, J shed 11 bases, and the junction held 22 bases outside the gene matches. In nucleotides, the CDR3 is TGTGCCAGCCAATATCAAGCGGGAGTGACCTACAATGAGCAGTACTTC. It is translated as CASQYQAGVTYNEQYF.

The chain combines TRBV20-1 with TRBJ2-7; D call uncertain. The CDR3 is made up of 13 amino acids. From germline, CDR1 is DFQATT and CDR2 SNEGSKA (reference sequence). The V end was cut by 5 bases, the J end by 2 bases, with 13 bases between. CDR3 in DNA: TGCAGTGCTGCCGGGCTGCACACCTACGAGCAGTACTTC. Protein product: CSAAGLHTYEQYF.

The genes are TRBV28 and TRBJ1-2; 9 bases agree with TRBD1. V gave up 2 bases and J gave up 3 bases; unmatched junction bases: 4. Germline CDR1 MDHEN, CDR2 SYDVKM. This CDR3 has 15 amino acids. The CDR3 loop is CASSLGDREYYGYTF. The CDR3 DNA reads TGTGCCAGCAGTTTAGGGGACAGGGAATACTATGGCTACACCTTC.

The chain carries TRBV14 and TRBJ1-2, with TRBD1 as a possible D gene (6 bases). This CDR3 contains 16 residues. The ends were cut back, 0 bases at V and 7 bases at J, with 18 bases in the middle. Germline V gene lookup returns CDR1 SGHDN and CDR2 FVKESK. CDR3 residues: CASSQETWTAGGGYTF. CDR3 DNA: TGTGCCAGCAGCCAAGAAACTTGGACAGCAGGTGGTGGCTACACCTTC.

This sequence joins TRBV20-1 and TRBJ2-3; D ambiguous. There are 12 residues in the CDR3. The V gene's germline CDR1 is DFQATT and CDR2 SNEGSKA (reference sequence). With 6 bases removed from V and 2 bases from J, the gap between germline ends came to 9 bases. CDR3 sequence: CSAQWNTDTQYF. The CDR3 region has the DNA TGCAGTGCACAGTGGAACACAGATACGCAGTATTTT.

CDR3 nucleotide sequence: TGTGCCAGCAGTGAATTGCGGGGATACTCCTACAATGAGCAGTTCTTC. Protein product: CASSELRGYSYNEQFF. The chain couples TRBV2 to TRBJ2-1; D may be TRBD2 (6 bases). Deletions cut 2 bases from V and 0 bases from J, with 11 bases between. Germline V gene sequence: CDR1 SNHLY, CDR2 FYNNEI. CDR3 length: 16 amino acids.

This chain uses TRBV12-3 or TRBV12-4 with TRBJ1-5; the match to TRBD1 covers 7 bases. Germline trimming cut 3 bases from V and 2 bases from J; bases unmatched to any gene: 16. This CDR3 spans 19 amino acids. The CDR3, as DNA: TGTGCCAGCAGTTTTATAGGCAGGGGGACCCTTATGGGCAATCAGCCCCAGCATTTT. Its protein product is CASSFIGRGTLMGNQPQHF.

The chain combines TRBV4-3 with TRBJ2-7; the D gene could be TRBD1 or TRBD2 (6 bases each). Germline V CDR1 and CDR2: LGHNA, YSLEER. Trimming pared 4 bases from V and 2 bases from J, leaving 18 bases between. This CDR3 has 16 residues. Here the CDR3 reads CASSLLQVGGPYEQYF. The CDR3 DNA reads as TGCGCCAGCAGCCTCCTACAGGTAGGGGGGCCCTACGAGCAGTACTTC.

The chain is built from TRBV6-1 and TRBJ2-1; D might be TRBD1 or TRBD2, each matching 5 bases. CDR1 is MNHNS, CDR2 SASEGT, per germline. Trimming cost V 11 bases and J 5 bases, with 16 bases left between them. The CDR3 loop spans 13 amino acids. The CDR3 loop is CAGIRDGNNEQFF. The CDR3, as DNA: TGTGCCGGCATTAGGGACGGTAACAATGAGCAGTTCTTC.

This chain connects TRBV20-1 to TRBJ1-5, with a tentative D call TRBD1 (6 bases). The CDR3 sequence is 15 residues long. Germline V gene sequence: CDR1 DFQATT, CDR2 SNEGSKA (reference sequence). Trimming removed 2 bases from V and 4 bases from J, with 15 bases in between. The DNA of the CDR3 is TGCAGTGCTAGAAATACAGGGAGCGGTAATCAGCCCCAGCATTTT. As protein: CSARNTGSGNQPQHF.

This clonotype appeared once. The chain couples TRBV6-2 or TRBV6-3 to TRBJ1-5; the D gene is possibly TRBD1 (6 bases). The CDR3 spans 14 residues. V was cut by 3 bases and J by 7 bases, with 13 bases left in between. Per germline, CDR1 MNHEY and CDR2 SVGEGT. CDR3: CASSYSTGKQPQHF. The CDR3 DNA sequence: TGTGCCAGCAGTTATTCTACAGGGAAACAGCCCCAGCATTTT.

This chain joins TRBV5-5 and TRBJ1-6; D not resolved. The length of the CDR3 is 13 residues. V lost 4 bases, J lost 9 bases, and 11 bases lay in between. CDR1 and CDR2 from the germline V gene are SGHKS and YYEKEE (reference sequence). The CDR3 is CASSVPVGSPLHF. CDR3 bases: TGTGCCAGCAGCGTACCGGTGGGTTCACCCCTCCACTTT.

The V gene is TRBV7-9, the J gene TRBJ2-1; 11 bases line up with TRBD1. CDR3 length equals 18 residues. Germline V gene lookup returns CDR1 SEHNR and CDR2 FQNEAQ (reference sequence). V was clipped by 5 bases and J by 3 bases; unmatched bases: 12. CDR3 region: CASSAGPRTGGFYNEQFF. DNA of the CDR3: TGTGCCAGCAGCGCCGGTCCCCGGACAGGGGGCTTCTACAATGAGCAGTTCTTC.

V usage is TRBV9 and J usage is TRBJ1-2; 7 bases fit TRBD1. Germline V CDR1 and CDR2: SGDLS, YYNGEE. The V and J ends lost 3 bases and 5 bases, in that order; junction bases with no gene match: 13. The CDR3 runs to 16 residues. The CDR3 here is CASSAHTGASGYGYTF. CDR3 coding DNA: TGTGCCAGCAGCGCCCATACAGGGGCGTCAGGTTATGGCTACACCTTC.

The V gene is TRBV6-2 or TRBV6-3, the J gene TRBJ2-7; D remains unclear. V gave up 2 bases and J gave up 4 bases, with 9 bases separating them. This CDR3 comprises 13 residues. CDR1 and CDR2 from the germline V gene are MNHEY and SVGEGT. CDR3 sequence reads: CASSYNVGYEQYF. CDR3 bases: TGTGCCAGCAGTTACAATGTAGGGTACGAGCAGTACTTC.

This chain joins TRBV7-3 and TRBJ1-1; D uncertain. Germline V lookup: CDR1 SGHTA, CDR2 FQGTGA. The CDR3 spans 16 residues. Trimming left V 0 bases short and J 2 bases short, with 13 bases between. CDR3 bases: TGTGCCAGCAGCTTAACGGGCCCGGGCGTAAACACTGAAGCTTTCTTT. Protein: CASSLTGPGVNTEAFF.

This clonotype was observed a few times. This rearrangement joins TRBV6-2 or TRBV6-3 to TRBJ2-5; 9 nucleotides match TRBD1. This CDR3 has 16 residues. CDR1 is MNHEY, CDR2 SVGEGT, per germline. J lost 5 bases, V lost 0 bases, and 7 bases had no gene match. The CDR3 DNA is TGTGCCAGCAGTTACTCCGGGACAGGGAGGTTTGAGACCCAGTACTTC. As protein: CASSYSGTGRFETQYF.

In this sample, this clonotype turned up a few times. The rearrangement links TRBV29-1 to TRBJ2-4, with 8 bases lining up with TRBD2. Germline V lookup: CDR1 SQVTM, CDR2 ANQGSEA. Trimming removed 8 bases from V and 0 bases from J; junction bases left unmatched: 30. The CDR3 spans 22 residues. This CDR3 reads CSPTPTTRTSPSNPIAKNIQYF. The DNA for the CDR3 is TGCAGCCCAACCCCGACAACCAGGACTAGCCCGTCAAACCCAATAGCCAAAAACATTCAGTACTTC.

The chain has TRBV29-1 and TRBJ2-5; D is unclear. This CDR3 spans 12 amino acids. Trimming left V 8 bases short and J 5 bases short, with 15 bases between. Per the germline V gene, CDR1 is SQVTM and CDR2 is ANQGSEA. CDR3 residues: CSFNVGAETQYF. CDR3 bases: TGCAGCTTTAACGTGGGCGCGGAGACCCAGTACTTC.

The V gene is TRBV28, the J gene TRBJ2-1; 9 bases are a match to TRBD2. Trimming at V came to 5 bases and at J to 4 bases, leaving 6 bases not matched to a gene. Looked up from germline, CDR1 is MDHEN and CDR2 is SYDVKM. CDR3 length equals 15 residues. The CDR3 protein is CASSPTSGKYNEQFF. DNA for the CDR3: TGTGCCAGCAGTCCGACTAGCGGTAAATACAATGAGCAGTTCTTC.

The chain is built from TRBV10-3 and TRBJ1-2; 7 bases are shared with TRBD1. Germline lookup yields CDR1 ENHRY and CDR2 SYGVKD. This CDR3 is built from 17 residues. Unmatched junction bases numbered 18, after V lost 7 bases and J lost 4 bases. CDR3 sequence: CAITLSRDSIFPYGYTF. DNA for the CDR3: TGTGCCATCACTCTATCCCGGGACAGCATCTTTCCCTATGGCTACACCTTC.

This clonotype was picked up a small number of times. The CDR3 reads CASSESGGGPHEQFF. Here the CDR3 DNA reads TGTGCCAGCAGTGAGTCGGGCGGGGGGCCTCATGAGCAGTTCTTC. This chain links TRBV6-1 with TRBJ2-1; 8 bases are a match to TRBD2. CDR3 length: 15 amino acids. Trimming at V came to 3 bases and at J to 8 bases, leaving 9 bases not matched to a gene. CDR1 MNHNS and CDR2 SASEGT come from the germline V gene.

In DNA, the CDR3 is TGTGCCAGCAGCTGGGGGGGTGGTCGGAGCCACGAGCAGTACTTC. Its protein is CASSWGGGRSHEQYF. The V and J genes are TRBV7-9 and TRBJ2-4; the match to TRBD2 covers 7 bases. Gene TRBJ2-7 matches the end of the DNA better, so the J call may be wrong. This CDR3 region has 15 residues. Germline values: CDR1 SEHNR, CDR2 FQNEAQ (reference sequence).

This clonotype was counted only a few times. The V call is TRBV29-1, the J call TRBJ2-1; a possible D gene is TRBD1 (6 bases). From germline, CDR1 is SQVTM and CDR2 ANQGSEA. The V end lost 7 bases, the J end lost 7 bases, and 17 bases lay between the germline ends. This CDR3 has 13 residues. The CDR3 protein is CSGKPGQPNEQFF. The CDR3 bases are TGCAGCGGAAAACCGGGACAACCGAATGAGCAGTTCTTC.

In this sample, this clonotype turned up once. The chain couples TRBV7-2 to TRBJ2-3, with 7 nucleotides matching TRBD2. V shed 8 bases, J shed 2 bases, and the junction held 10 bases outside the gene matches. There are 15 residues in the CDR3. Germline assignment: CDR1 SGHTA and CDR2 FQGNSA. The CDR3 DNA follows: TGTGCCAGCGCGATCGGGACTACAAACACAGATACGCAGTATTTT. As protein: CASAIGTTNTDTQYF.

This clonotype has just a few counts. V usage is TRBV28 and J usage is TRBJ2-1; D may be TRBD1 (6 bases). The J call may be incorrect, as the DNA end agrees better with TRBJ2-7. The CDR3 has 13 residues. Germline V gene sequence: CDR1 MDHEN, CDR2 SYDVKM. The CDR3 is CATDSRTYNEQYF. The DNA of the CDR3 is TGTGCCACGGACAGTCGAACCTACAATGAGCAGTACTTC.

The V call is TRBV9, the J call TRBJ2-3; D remains unclear. V gave up 0 bases and J gave up 2 bases, with 7 bases separating them. In germline, CDR1 is SGDLS, CDR2 YYNGEE. The CDR3 has 14 residues. Here the CDR3 DNA reads TGTGCCAGCAGCGTAGATATGCCCACAGATACGCAGTATTTT. Protein sequence: CASSVDMPTDTQYF. The whole variable domain, remainder taken from reference TRBV9 and TRBJ2-3, is DSGVTQTPKHLITATGQRVTLRCSPRSGDLSVYWYQQSLDQGLQFLIQYYNGEERAKGNILERFSAQQFPDLHSELNLSSLELGDSALYFCASSVDMPTDTQYFGPGTRLTVL.

The V and J genes are TRBV10-3 and TRBJ2-3; D could derive from TRBD1 or TRBD2 (5 bases each). The CDR3 length is 15 residues. CDR1 is ENHRY, CDR2 SYGVKD, per germline. Deletions cut 7 bases from V and 1 base from J, with 15 bases between. The CDR3 nucleotides read TGTGCCATCAAAAGGGATGGGACCGGCACAGATACGCAGTATTTT. Residues: CAIKRDGTGTDTQYF.

V usage is TRBV20-1 and J usage is TRBJ2-1, with D maybe TRBD2 (6 bases). Trimming removed 3 bases at V and 2 bases at J, with 14 bases between. Germline V gene lookup returns CDR1 DFQATT and CDR2 SNEGSKA (reference sequence). CDR3 length: 15 residues. This CDR3 reads CSASSAGSPYNEQFF. CDR3 DNA: TGCAGTGCTAGCTCGGCGGGGAGCCCCTACAATGAGCAGTTCTTC.

The V call is TRBV9, the J call TRBJ2-3, with D perhaps TRBD2 (5 bases). Per the germline V gene, CDR1 is SGDLS and CDR2 is YYNGEE. CDR3 length: 15 amino acids. The germline V and J ends were trimmed by 4 bases and 2 bases, with 14 bases remaining between them. CDR3 protein: CASSNTGLYTDTQYF. The CDR3 nucleotides are TGTGCCAGCAGCAATACCGGACTGTACACAGATACGCAGTATTTT.

A few counts support this clonotype. The rearrangement uses TRBV4-2 and TRBJ1-2; 8 positions match TRBD1. The CDR3 contains 13 residues. V was clipped by 0 bases and J by 8 bases; unmatched bases: 2. CDR1 is LGHNA and CDR2 is YNFKEQ in the germline V gene. CDR3 in DNA: TGTGCCAGCAGCCAAGATCCAGGGGGCGGCTACACCTTC. It codes for CASSQDPGGGYTF.